This T cell receptor (beta chain) came from a study of shared clonotypes between healthy human individuals. Study information: Each donor's CD4 naive and CD4 memory cells filled three plates apiece, CD8 naive two, and CD8 memory one. The study, taken as a whole, reports: Clonotypes shared by all four donors outscored non-shared clonotypes in generation probability.

Terminally differentiated effector memory CD45RA+ cells were excluded by CCR7 positive selection of CD45RO-negative cells. Healthy adults negative for HIV, lacking recent acute infections or vaccinations, served as donors. With regard to this clone: The antigen is not known.

At deep level, the assay was performed. Some clones are missing from TCRdb's copy, which holds only in-frame ones; the method was immunoSEQ multiplex PCR. The repertoire includes millions of clones, 85% to 95% of them detected once, and about 1.5% sits in the top ten. This CDR3 is 14 amino acids long. Trimming pared 6 bases from V and 7 bases from J, leaving 16 bases between. Germline V gives CDR1 LNHDA, CDR2 SQIVND (reference sequence). The sample comprised naive CD8+ T cells from PBMCs. This sequence was found in a man aged 18 to 30 in good health. Some clones in this sample may be carry-over from other donors' samples. This chain joins TRBV19 and TRBJ1-5; no clear D. DNA for the CDR3: TGTGCCAGTAGCTCCATCGAACCCGGGCAGCCCCAGCATTTT. Amino acids: CASSSIEPGQPQHF.